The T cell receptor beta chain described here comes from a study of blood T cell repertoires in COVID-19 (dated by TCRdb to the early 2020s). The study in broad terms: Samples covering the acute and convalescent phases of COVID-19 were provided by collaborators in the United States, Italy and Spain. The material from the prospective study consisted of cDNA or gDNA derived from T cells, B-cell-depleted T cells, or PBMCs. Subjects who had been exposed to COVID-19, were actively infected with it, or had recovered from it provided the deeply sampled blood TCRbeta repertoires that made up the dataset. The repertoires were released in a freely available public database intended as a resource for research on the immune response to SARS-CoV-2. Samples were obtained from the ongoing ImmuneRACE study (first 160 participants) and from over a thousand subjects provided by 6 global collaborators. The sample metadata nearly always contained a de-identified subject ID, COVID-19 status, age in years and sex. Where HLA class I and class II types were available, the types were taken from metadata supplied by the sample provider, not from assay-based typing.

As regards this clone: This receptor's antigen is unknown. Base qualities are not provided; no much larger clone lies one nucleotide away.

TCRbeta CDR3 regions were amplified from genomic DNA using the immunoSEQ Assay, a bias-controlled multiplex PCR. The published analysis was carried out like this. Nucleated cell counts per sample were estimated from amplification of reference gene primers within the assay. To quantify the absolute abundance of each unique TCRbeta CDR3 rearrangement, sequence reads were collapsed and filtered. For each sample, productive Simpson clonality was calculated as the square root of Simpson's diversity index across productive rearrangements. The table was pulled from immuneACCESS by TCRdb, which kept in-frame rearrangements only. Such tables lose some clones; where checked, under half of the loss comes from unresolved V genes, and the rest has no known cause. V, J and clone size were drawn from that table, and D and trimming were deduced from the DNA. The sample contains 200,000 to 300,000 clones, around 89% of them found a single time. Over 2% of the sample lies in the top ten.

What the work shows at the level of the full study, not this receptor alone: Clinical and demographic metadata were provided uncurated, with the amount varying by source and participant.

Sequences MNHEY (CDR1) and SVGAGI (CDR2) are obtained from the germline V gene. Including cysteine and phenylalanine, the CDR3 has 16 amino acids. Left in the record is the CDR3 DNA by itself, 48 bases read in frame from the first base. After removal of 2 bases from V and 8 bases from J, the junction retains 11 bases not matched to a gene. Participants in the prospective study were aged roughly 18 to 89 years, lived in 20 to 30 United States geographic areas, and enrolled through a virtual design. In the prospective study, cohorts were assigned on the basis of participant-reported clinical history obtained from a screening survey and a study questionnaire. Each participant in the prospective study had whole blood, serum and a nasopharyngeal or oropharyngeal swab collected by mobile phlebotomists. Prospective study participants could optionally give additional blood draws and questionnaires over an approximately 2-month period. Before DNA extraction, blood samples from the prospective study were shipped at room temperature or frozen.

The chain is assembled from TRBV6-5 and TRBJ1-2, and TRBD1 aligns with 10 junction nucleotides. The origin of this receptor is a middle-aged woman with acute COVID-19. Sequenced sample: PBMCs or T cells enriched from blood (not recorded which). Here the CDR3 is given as CASSYRTSGTGDGYTF. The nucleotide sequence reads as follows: TGTGCCAGCAGTTACCGCACATCCGGGACAGGGGACGGCTACACCTTC.